This TCR beta chain derives from a study of blood T cell repertoires in COVID-19. On the study more broadly: Sites across the United States, Italy and Spain contributed samples from acute and convalescent COVID-19. The analysed material was cDNA or gDNA that came from T cells, B-cell-depleted T cells, or PBMCs.

Participant age was roughly 18 to 89 years, and participants resided in roughly 25 US areas. Authors' methods: Scientists estimated how many nucleated cells there were by amplifying reference gene primers. Sequenced by immunoSEQ multiplex PCR; TCRdb stores in-frame clones only, minus some. Clone size and V and J calls were adopted from that table, with D and trimming inferred from the DNA. The sample carries about 400,000 clones, over 85% recorded once. Germline-derived CDR1 and CDR2 are SGHNT and YYREEE (reference sequence). The V gene end was trimmed by 5 bases and the J gene end by 4 bases; junction bases not matched to a gene: 8. The CDR3 sequence is 14 residues long.

The chain links TRBV5-4 to TRBJ1-1; 7 nucleotides match TRBD1. Sequences were obtained from PBMCs or T cells enriched from blood (not recorded which). This TCR was sampled from a woman aged 25-40 years who had recovered from COVID-19. The CDR3 DNA follows: TGTGCCAGCAGTTACAGGGGAAAAGGCACTGAAGCTTTCTTT. It codes for CASSYRGKGTEAFF.